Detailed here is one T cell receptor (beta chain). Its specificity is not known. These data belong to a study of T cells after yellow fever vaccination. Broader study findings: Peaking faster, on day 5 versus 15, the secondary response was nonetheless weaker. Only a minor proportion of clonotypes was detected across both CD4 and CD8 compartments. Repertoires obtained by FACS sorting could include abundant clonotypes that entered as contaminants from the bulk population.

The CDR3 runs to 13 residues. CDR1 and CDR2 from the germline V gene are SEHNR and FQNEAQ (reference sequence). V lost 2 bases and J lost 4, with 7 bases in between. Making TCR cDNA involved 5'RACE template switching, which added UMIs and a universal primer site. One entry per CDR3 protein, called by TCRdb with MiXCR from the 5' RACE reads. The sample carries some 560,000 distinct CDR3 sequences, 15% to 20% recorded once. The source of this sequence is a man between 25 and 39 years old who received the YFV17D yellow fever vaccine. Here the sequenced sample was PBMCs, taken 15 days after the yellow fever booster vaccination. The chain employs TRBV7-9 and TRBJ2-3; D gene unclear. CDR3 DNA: TGTGCCAGCAGCTTATACGCGTCAGATACGCAGTATTTT. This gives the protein CASSLYASDTQYF.